This T cell receptor (beta chain) was identified during a study of T-cell reconstitution after alpha-beta-depleted transplantation in children. The library targeted TCRbeta and was prepared with unique molecular identifiers. TCRdb fed the PCR reads into MiXCR, producing one record per CDR3 protein. The table records approximately 350,000 distinct CDR3 sequences, more than 10% of them present only once. Trimming removed 5 bases from V and 5 bases from J; junction bases left unmatched: 9. Per germline, CDR1 SGHRS and CDR2 YFSETQ. CDR3 size: 16 residues. This chain joins TRBV5-1 and TRBJ2-1; 11 bases map to TRBD2. The sample here was PBMCs, taken from the stem cell graft. This receptor was identified in a human donor who donated a stem cell graft to a child with Fanconi anemia. The CDR3 protein is CASSVLLAGGNNEQFF. The CDR3 DNA follows: TGCGCCAGCAGTGTACTCCTAGCGGGGGGCAACAATGAGCAGTTCTTC.